This entry lists 12 T cell receptor beta chains sequenced from one sample in a study of technical replicates of blood from a handful of donors. The assay was immunoSEQ multiplex PCR, and TCRdb's table has in-frame clones only and misses some. This repertoire shows about 84,000 clones, 85% to 95% found once; its top ten account for under 0.3%. What was sequenced was T cells isolated from PBMCs. These receptors were taken from a human donor in good health.

This sequence joins TRBV5-4 and TRBJ1-2; possible D gene TRBD1, 6 bases. CDR3 length equals 14 residues. The V and J ends lost 0 bases and 4 bases respectively, with 10 bases between them. Looked up from germline, CDR1 is SGHNT and CDR2 is YYREEE (reference sequence). CDR3 DNA sequence: TGTGCCAGCAGCTTGGAGGGCAGGGGCTATGGCTACACCTTC. Protein sequence: CASSLEGRGYGYTF. The whole variable domain, remainder taken from reference TRBV5-4 and TRBJ1-2, is ETGVTQSPTHLIKTRGQQVTLRCSSQSGHNTVSWYQQALGQGPQFIFQYYREEENGRGNFPPRFSGLQFPNYSSELNVNALELDDSALYLCASSLEGRGYGYTFGSGTRLTVV.

V and J are TRBV27 and TRBJ1-2; 8 bases line up with TRBD1. The CDR3 runs 13 residues. Germline V gives CDR1 MNHEY, CDR2 SMNVEV (reference sequence). J was trimmed by 8 bases and V by 3 bases; bases with no gene match: 5. The CDR3 DNA reads TGTGCCAGCAGTTTTGGGCAGGGGGCGGGCTACACCTTC. Translating it yields CASSFGQGAGYTF.

Only one count was recorded for this clone. The chain combines TRBV23-1 with TRBJ1-5; D may be TRBD1 (5 bases). TRBV23-1 is known as an ORF, though its function is uncertain. The CDR3 runs to 16 residues. Trimming took off 6 bases at V and 4 bases at J, with 19 bases between the two ends. Written as DNA, the CDR3 is TGCGCCAGCAGACAAGCGTGCAGGGAACAAAATCAGCCCCAGCATTTT. Its protein is CASRQACREQNQPQHF.

The V and J genes are TRBV7-3 and TRBJ2-2, with 7 bases matching TRBD2. Germline V gives CDR1 SGHTA, CDR2 FQGTGA. V lost 4 bases and J lost 0; bases outside the gene matches: 2. This CDR3 is built from 15 residues. The CDR3 is CASSSSGANTGELFF. For the CDR3, the DNA is TGTGCCAGCAGCTCGAGCGGGGCGAACACCGGGGAGCTGTTTTTT.

The table lists this clone with a count of one. The chain joins TRBV7-9 to TRBJ1-1, with 7 bases aligning to TRBD1. The CDR3 is made up of 12 amino acids. Trimming took 8 bases from V and 9 from J; bases not matched to a gene: 9. Per the germline V gene, CDR1 is SEHNR and CDR2 is FQNEAQ (reference sequence). CDR3 sequence reads: CASRLQGYKAFF. Here the CDR3 DNA reads TGTGCCAGCCGACTACAGGGGTATAAAGCTTTCTTT.

The CDR3 nucleotides are TGTGCCAGCAGCCCCCGGGACAGGGTGAACACCGGGGAGCTGTTTTTT. It specifies CASSPRDRVNTGELFF. This rearrangement joins TRBV11-3 to TRBJ2-2, with 9 positions matching TRBD1. Per the germline V gene, CDR1 is SGHNT and CDR2 is YENEEA. The ends lost 5 bases at V and 1 base at J; junction bases unmatched: 5. This CDR3 region has 16 residues.

This sequence joins TRBV5-6 and TRBJ2-7; D perhaps matches TRBD2 (5 bases). Germline loops: CDR1 SGHDT, CDR2 YYEEEE. This CDR3 has 16 residues. Trimming took off 0 bases at V and 0 bases at J, with 13 bases between the two ends. The CDR3 sequence is CASSLDSRVPSYEQYF. The CDR3 DNA follows: TGTGCCAGCAGCTTGGATTCGCGGGTGCCCTCCTACGAGCAGTACTTC.

This clone was counted a single time. This chain joins TRBV5-1 and TRBJ2-7, with D perhaps TRBD1 (5 bases). This CDR3 is 15 amino acids long. The germline V gene has CDR1 SGHRS and CDR2 YFSETQ. V was shortened by 4 bases and J by 4 bases, with 18 bases between the two germline ends. This CDR3 is CASSHTGETFYEQYF. For the CDR3, the DNA is TGCGCCAGCAGCCACACAGGAGAGACTTTTTACGAGCAGTACTTC.

The chain is built from TRBV21-1 and TRBJ1-2; TRBD1 is taken as the D call from the table, unchecked against the DNA. TRBV21-1 corresponds to a pseudogene. The CDR3 runs 15 residues. The DNA of the CDR3 is TGTGCCAGCAGCAGAATGCACGGACAGCAGGATGGCTACACCTTC. Its protein product is CASSRMHGQQDGYTF.

The genes are TRBV6-5 and TRBJ1-6; D might be TRBD1 (6 bases). Trimming pared 0 bases from V and 7 bases from J, leaving 10 bases between. From germline, CDR1 is MNHEY and CDR2 SVGAGI. The CDR3 totals 15 residues. This CDR3 reads CASSYSKGVNSPLHF. DNA for the CDR3: TGTGCCAGCAGTTACTCGAAGGGGGTCAATTCACCCCTCCACTTT.

The V call is TRBV7-9, the J call TRBJ1-5; the match to TRBD1 covers 8 bases. This CDR3 spans 14 amino acids. The germline V gene encodes CDR1 SEHNR and CDR2 FQNEAQ (reference sequence). V gave up 5 bases and J gave up 3 bases; unmatched junction bases: 3. In DNA, the CDR3 is TGTGCCAGCAGCAGGACAGGGCCCAATCAGCCCCAGCATTTT. Amino acid sequence: CASSRTGPNQPQHF.

This rearrangement joins TRBV2 to TRBJ2-2, with D possibly TRBD1 on 6 matching bases. V was shortened by 5 bases and J by 5 bases, with 12 bases between the two germline ends. Germline values: CDR1 SNHLY, CDR2 FYNNEI. CDR3 length: 14 residues. The CDR3 DNA follows: TGTGCCAGCAGTCCACAGGGTTATACCGGGGAGCTGTTTTTT. Amino acids: CASSPQGYTGELFF.